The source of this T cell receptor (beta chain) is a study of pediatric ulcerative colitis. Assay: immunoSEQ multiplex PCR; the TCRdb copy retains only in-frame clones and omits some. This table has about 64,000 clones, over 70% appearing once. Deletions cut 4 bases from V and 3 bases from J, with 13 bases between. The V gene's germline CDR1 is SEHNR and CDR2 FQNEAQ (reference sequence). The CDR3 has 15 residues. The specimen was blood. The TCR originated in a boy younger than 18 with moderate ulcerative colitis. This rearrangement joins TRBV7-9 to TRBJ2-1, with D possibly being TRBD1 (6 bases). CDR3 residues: CASSSTGHYYNEQFF. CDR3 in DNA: TGTGCCAGCAGCTCTACGGGACACTACTACAATGAGCAGTTCTTC.